These 11 T cell receptor beta chains share one sample of origin, sequenced in a study of T-cell memory formation after mild COVID-19. TCRdb re-called the 5' RACE reads through MiXCR, storing one row per CDR3 protein. The sample carries about 150,000 distinct CDR3 sequences, more than 12% recorded once. Sequencing was performed on PBMCs or a T cell subset sorted from them (not recorded which). These receptors all come from an adult woman who had mild COVID-19 (a few samples of this study predate the infection). Cell type and time point are not known.

V is TRBV5-1 and J is TRBJ2-7, with D possibly being TRBD2 (6 bases). This CDR3 has 13 amino acids. V lost 4 bases and J 1 base, leaving 9 bases between the germline ends. Germline V CDR1 and CDR2: SGHRS, YFSETQ. The CDR3 reads CASSRDWSYEQYF. Written as DNA, the CDR3 is TGCGCCAGCAGCCGGGACTGGTCCTACGAGCAGTACTTC.

CDR3 DNA sequence: TGTGCCTGGAAAAATGGTGGGACCGACGGAGATACGCAGTATTTT. Translated, it gives CAWKNGGTDGDTQYF. J is TRBJ2-3 and V is TRBV30, with D perhaps assigned TRBD1 or TRBD2 (5 bases each). The ends were cut back, 4 bases at V and 5 bases at J, with 19 bases in the middle. The CDR3 sequence is 15 residues long. The germline CDR1 and CDR2 sequences are GTSNPN and SVGIG (reference sequence).

The chain has TRBV10-3 and TRBJ2-3; the match to TRBD2 covers 11 bases. The germline V gene encodes CDR1 ENHRY and CDR2 SYGVKD. V gave up 3 bases and J gave up 5 bases; unmatched junction bases: 4. The CDR3 loop spans 15 amino acids. The CDR3 DNA reads as TGTGCCATCAGTGATCTTACTAGCGGGAGAGATACGCAGTATTTT. Protein sequence: CAISDLTSGRDTQYF.

This clonotype showed up just a few times. Here the CDR3 DNA reads TGTGCCAGCAGCGCCCAGCAGGGACATGATGGTTACAATGAGCAGTTCTTC. This gives the protein CASSAQQGHDGYNEQFF. The J gene is TRBJ2-1, the V gene TRBV9; D possibly corresponds to TRBD1 (6 bases). V was clipped by 3 bases and J by 4 bases, with 20 bases between them. This CDR3 has 17 residues. Germline V gene data show CDR1 as SGDLS and CDR2 as YYNGEE.

CDR3 nucleotides: TGTGCCAGCGCAGCGGTTGGTGCCCAAGAGACCCAGTACTTC. This translates into CASAAVGAQETQYF. The chain employs TRBV7-9 and TRBJ2-5; TRBD2 might be the D (5 bases). The germline V gene has CDR1 SEHNR and CDR2 FQNEAQ (reference sequence). Deletions cut 8 bases from V and 1 base from J, with 14 bases between. The CDR3 is made up of 14 amino acids.

A few counts support this clonotype. J is TRBJ2-1 and V is TRBV5-4; 9 bases agree with TRBD2. V lost 0 bases, J lost 9 bases, and 13 bases stayed unmatched. In germline, CDR1 is SGHNT, CDR2 YYREEE (reference sequence). The CDR3 loop spans 17 amino acids. Written as DNA, the CDR3 is TGTGCCAGCAGCTTGGGCGGGGGGCTAGCGGGAATGGTTGAGCAGTTCTTC. Translation: CASSLGGGLAGMVEQFF.

This clonotype has a count of ten or more. The chain is built from TRBV5-1 and TRBJ2-1; 7 nucleotides line up with TRBD2. The CDR3 contains 15 residues. CDR1 and CDR2 from the germline V gene are SGHRS and YFSETQ. After removal of 1 base from V and 4 bases from J, the junction contained 5 bases not matched to a gene. Here the CDR3 DNA reads TGCGCCAGCAGCTTGTTACTAGCGCTTTACAATGAGCAGTTCTTC. Encoded protein: CASSLLLALYNEQFF. The full variable domain, with the rest looked up from reference TRBV5-1 and TRBJ2-1, is KAGVTQTPRYLIKTRGQQVTLSCSPISGHRSVSWYQQTPGQGLQFLFEYFSETQRNKGNFPGRFSGRQFSNSRSEMNVSTLELGDSALYLCASSLLLALYNEQFFGPGTRLTVL.

This clonotype was seen a handful of times. This rearrangement joins TRBV4-2 to TRBJ2-7; the match to TRBD1 covers 10 bases. Trimming at V came to 4 bases and at J to 1 base, leaving 7 bases not matched to a gene. Germline V gene sequence: CDR1 LGHNA, CDR2 YNFKEQ. CDR3 size: 16 residues. In DNA, the CDR3 is TGTGCCAGCAGCCGTCGACAGGGGGCTGTTTCCTACGAGCAGTACTTC. Encoded protein: CASSRRQGAVSYEQYF.

This clonotype was counted only a few times. The chain couples TRBV11-2 to TRBJ2-1; no clear D gene. Germline V lookup: CDR1 SGHAT, CDR2 FQNNGV. Trimming removed 4 bases from V and 9 bases from J, with 10 bases in between. The CDR3 totals 12 residues. CDR3 DNA sequence: TGTGCCAGCAGCTCCATTACGGGTGAGCAGTTCTTC. As protein: CASSSITGEQFF.

The V call is TRBV9, the J call TRBJ2-5, with 9 positions matching TRBD1. The ends lost 0 bases at V and 5 bases at J; junction bases unmatched: 5. The CDR3 has 15 amino acids. Germline V gene data show CDR1 as SGDLS and CDR2 as YYNGEE. The CDR3 DNA reads as TGTGCCAGCAGCGTAGACGGACAGGGGCGGGAGACCCAGTACTTC. Protein sequence: CASSVDGQGRETQYF.

The chain has TRBV12-3 or TRBV12-4 and TRBJ1-1; 8 nucleotides agree with TRBD1. V shed 7 bases and J 7 bases; nucleotides not matched to a gene: 5. CDR3 length: 12 amino acids. Here the CDR3 reads CASKWTGSEAFF. In nucleotides, the CDR3 is TGTGCCAGCAAATGGACAGGGAGTGAAGCTTTCTTT.